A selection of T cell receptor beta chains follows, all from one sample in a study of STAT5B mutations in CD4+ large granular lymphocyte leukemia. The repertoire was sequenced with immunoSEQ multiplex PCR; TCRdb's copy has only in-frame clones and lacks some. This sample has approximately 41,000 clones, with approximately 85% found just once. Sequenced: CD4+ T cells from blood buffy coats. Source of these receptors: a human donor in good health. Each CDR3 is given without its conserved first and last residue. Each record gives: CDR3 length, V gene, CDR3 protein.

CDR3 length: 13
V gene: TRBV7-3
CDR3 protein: ASSLVAGETDTQY

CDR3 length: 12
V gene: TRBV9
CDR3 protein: ASSVAGGGEKLF

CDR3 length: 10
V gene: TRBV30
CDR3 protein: AWSVGSRGYT

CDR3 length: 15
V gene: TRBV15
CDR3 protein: ATSRERGEQGKNIQY

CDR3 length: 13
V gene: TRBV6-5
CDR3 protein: ASSYSGQASYEQY

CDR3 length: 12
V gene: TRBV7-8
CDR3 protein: ASSFQGIYQPQH

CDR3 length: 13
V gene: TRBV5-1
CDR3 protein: ASSFGGVDTGELF

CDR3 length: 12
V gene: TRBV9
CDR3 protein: ASSVESGARTQY

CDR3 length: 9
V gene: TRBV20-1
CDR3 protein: SASLGQPQH

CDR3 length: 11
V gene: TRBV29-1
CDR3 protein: SVQVSGANVLT

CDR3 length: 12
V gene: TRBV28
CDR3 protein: ASSLFGVNQPQH

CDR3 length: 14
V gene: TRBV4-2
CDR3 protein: ASSQTQGVRGEKLF

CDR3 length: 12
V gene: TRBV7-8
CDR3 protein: ASSHREGTTEAF

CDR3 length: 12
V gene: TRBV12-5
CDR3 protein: ASGYGVVSDTQY

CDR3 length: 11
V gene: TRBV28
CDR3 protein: ASSPDRNYGYT

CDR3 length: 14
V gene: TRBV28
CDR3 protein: ASSAELGLATETQY

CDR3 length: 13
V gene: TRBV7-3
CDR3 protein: ASSLQGGIRETQY

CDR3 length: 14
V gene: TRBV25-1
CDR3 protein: ASSEDRAAYTETQY

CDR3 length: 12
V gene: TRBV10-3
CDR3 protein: AISELQGTYEQY

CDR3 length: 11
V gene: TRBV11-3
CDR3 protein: ASSRRGNQPQH

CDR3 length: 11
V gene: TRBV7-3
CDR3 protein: ASSFAGQETQY

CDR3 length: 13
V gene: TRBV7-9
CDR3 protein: ASSPGTAGNNEQF